Listed here are 25 T cell receptor beta chains from one sample, sequenced in a study of T cell responses to AZD1222 COVID-19 vaccine. Method: immunoSEQ multiplex PCR; TCRdb's copy keeps in-frame clones and lacks some. This table has roughly 150,000 clones, 80% to 95% appearing once. This sample comprised peripheral blood, obtained on day 0 of AZD1222 vaccination. The receptors were sampled from an adult in good health.

The count of this clone is one. This chain connects TRBV5-1 to TRBJ2-7; 14 bases fit TRBD2. The germline V gene encodes CDR1 SGHRS and CDR2 YFSETQ. V shed 0 bases, J shed 5 bases, and the junction held 4 bases outside the gene matches. CDR3 length: 16 amino acids. CDR3 protein: CASSLETSGRGHEQYF. The DNA for the CDR3 is TGCGCCAGCAGCTTGGAGACTAGCGGGAGGGGCCACGAGCAGTACTTC.

The chain links TRBV27 to TRBJ2-1; a possible D gene is TRBD1 (6 bases). The germline gives CDR1 MNHEY, CDR2 SMNVEV (reference sequence). This CDR3 is 15 amino acids long. The germline V and J ends were trimmed by 6 bases and 3 bases, with 15 bases remaining between them. CDR3 bases: TGTGCCAGCAGGCCTAGGGGGTTTTTCTACAATGAGCAGTTCTTC. Translation: CASRPRGFFYNEQFF.

The rearrangement uses TRBV6-5 and TRBJ2-2; TRBD1 might be the D (5 bases). V lost 0 bases and J lost 4, with 12 bases in between. The CDR3 has 16 amino acids. The germline gives CDR1 MNHEY, CDR2 SVGAGI. CDR3 amino acids: CASSYSSQGITGELFF. The CDR3 DNA sequence: TGTGCCAGCAGTTACTCGTCGCAGGGAATCACCGGGGAGCTGTTTTTT.

CDR3 sequence (DNA): TGTGCCAGCTCAAACCATCCCGGGACAGGGGGAGGTGAAGCTTTCTTT. Encoded protein: CASSNHPGTGGGEAFF. The chain uses TRBV18 and TRBJ1-1; 11 bases align to TRBD1. With 5 bases clipped from V and 7 bases from J, the junction kept 12 bases outside the gene matches. The CDR3 extends over 16 amino acids. Germline CDR1 and CDR2: KGHSH and LQKENI.

This sequence joins TRBV4-1 and TRBJ2-3, with D unclear. Germline V gene sequence: CDR1 MGHRA, CDR2 YSYEKL. This CDR3 comprises 14 residues. V dropped 1 base and J dropped 3 bases, with 8 bases sitting between them. DNA of the CDR3: TGCGCCAGCAGCCAAGGGACCCGTACAGATACGCAGTATTTT. Amino acids: CASSQGTRTDTQYF.

This chain uses TRBV3-1 (or the pseudogene TRBV3-2) with TRBJ1-5; D gene ambiguous. Germline CDR1 is LGHDT and CDR2 is YNNKEL (reference sequence). V gave up 2 bases and J gave up 7 bases, with 9 bases separating them. The CDR3 is made up of 13 amino acids. The CDR3 DNA follows: TGTGCCAGCAGCCAAAGAAGCGGCCAGCCCCAGCATTTT. Protein: CASSQRSGQPQHF.

In this sample, this clone turned up once. The chain couples TRBV19 to TRBJ1-2; possible D gene TRBD1, 6 bases. The CDR3 consists of 13 residues. Trimming took 8 bases from V and 8 from J, leaving 18 bases between them. CDR1 and CDR2 from the germline V gene are LNHDA and SQIVND (reference sequence). CDR3 coding DNA: TGTGCCAGTCGTGCTAACCAGGGGAGAGGCTACACCTTC. Amino acids: CASRANQGRGYTF.

The genes are TRBV5-1 and TRBJ2-3; 9 bases are shared with TRBD2. With V trimmed by 4 bases and J by 2 bases, 8 bases remained unmatched. The CDR3 is 16 residues long. CDR1 is SGHRS and CDR2 is YFSETQ in the germline V gene. CDR3 sequence reads: CASSAGTSFTTDTQYF. CDR3 DNA sequence: TGCGCCAGCAGCGCGGGGACTAGCTTTACCACAGATACGCAGTATTTT.

The chain joins TRBV5-1 to TRBJ1-4, with TRBD1 identical over 7 bases. The CDR3 is made up of 16 amino acids. Germline V lookup: CDR1 SGHRS, CDR2 YFSETQ. Trimming took 4 bases from V and 4 from J; bases not matched to a gene: 10. CDR3 loop: CASSQNQGGGNEKLFF. CDR3 bases: TGCGCCAGCAGCCAAAACCAGGGGGGCGGTAATGAAAAACTGTTTTTT.

The rearrangement uses TRBV7-9 and TRBJ2-5; D is ambiguous. V dropped 4 bases and J dropped 2 bases, with 17 bases sitting between them. The CDR3 extends over 16 amino acids. The germline V gene encodes CDR1 SEHNR and CDR2 FQNEAQ (reference sequence). The CDR3 bases are TGTGCCAGCAGCTCGCACCTCGGAGAAAAACAAGAGACCCAGTACTTC. Translating it yields CASSSHLGEKQETQYF.

The chain couples TRBV19 to TRBJ2-7; D may be TRBD1 (5 bases). The V end was cut by 3 bases, the J end by 0 bases, with 9 bases between. The germline gives CDR1 LNHDA, CDR2 SQIVND (reference sequence). The CDR3 runs 14 residues. The CDR3 is CASSMTVSSYEQYF. CDR3 DNA sequence: TGTGCCAGTAGTATGACAGTAAGCTCCTACGAGCAGTACTTC.

The CDR3 region is CASSSTFTGELFF. The CDR3 DNA is TGTGCCAGCAGCTCGACTTTCACCGGGGAGCTGTTTTTT. J is TRBJ2-2 and V is TRBV7-3; D gene unclear. CDR3 length: 13 residues. Germline V gene sequence: CDR1 SGHTA, CDR2 FQGTGA. V shed 4 bases and J shed 4 bases, with 7 bases lying between them.

The CDR3 sequence is CASSPLGGGSPSGANVLTF. In nucleotides, the CDR3 is TGTGCCAGCTCACCCCTCGGTGGCGGATCCCCTTCTGGGGCCAACGTCCTGACTTTC. V is TRBV18 and J is TRBJ2-6, with no clear D. The CDR3 is made up of 19 amino acids. The ends were cut back, 3 bases at V and 1 base at J, with 19 bases in the middle. Germline CDR1 is KGHSH and CDR2 is LQKENI.

J is TRBJ2-1 and V is TRBV30; D not certain. Germline V gene sequence: CDR1 GTSNPN, CDR2 SVGIG (reference sequence). Deletions cut 1 base from V and 9 bases from J, with 13 bases between. This CDR3 is 13 amino acids long. CDR3 nucleotide sequence: TGTGCCTGGAGTGGGATTACAACGGGTGAGCAGTTCTTC. Its protein product is CAWSGITTGEQFF.

The rearrangement joins TRBV4-2 to TRBJ1-2, with 7 bases fitting TRBD1. The CDR3 runs to 15 residues. Trimming took 3 bases from V and 5 from J; bases not matched to a gene: 9. CDR1 is LGHNA and CDR2 is YNFKEQ in the germline V gene. The CDR3: CASSHRQGSEYGYTF. The CDR3 nucleotides read TGTGCCAGCAGCCACCGACAGGGATCGGAGTATGGCTACACCTTC.

The V and J genes are TRBV7-9 and TRBJ1-2, with D hard to call. Germline CDR1 and CDR2: SEHNR and FQNEAQ (reference sequence). V lost 2 bases to trimming and J lost 4 bases, with 11 bases between them. There are 14 residues in the CDR3. CDR3 loop: CASSLHSLVYGYTF. The CDR3 coding sequence is TGTGCCAGCAGCTTACACAGTTTGGTCTATGGCTACACCTTC.

The chain joins TRBV27 to TRBJ2-7; 8 bases line up with TRBD2. Germline loops: CDR1 MNHEY, CDR2 SMNVEV (reference sequence). The CDR3 has 13 amino acids. Losses at the gene ends were 6 bases for V and 6 bases for J; bases not matched to a gene: 7. The DNA for the CDR3 is TGTGCCAGCAGACCAAGCGGGAGCGGCGAGCAGTACTTC. It translates to CASRPSGSGEQYF.

The chain couples TRBV4-3 to TRBJ1-6; D ambiguous. Trimming took 8 bases from V and 7 from J, leaving 9 bases between them. CDR3 length: 12 amino acids. CDR1 is LGHNA, CDR2 YSLEER, per germline. CDR3 sequence: CASGFANSPLHF. The CDR3 region has the DNA TGCGCCAGCGGCTTCGCGAATTCACCCCTCCACTTT.

The chain recombines TRBV5-1 with TRBJ1-4; TRBD1 matches at 9 bases. The V and J ends lost 3 bases and 5 bases, in that order; junction bases with no gene match: 5. Germline V gene data show CDR1 as SGHRS and CDR2 as YFSETQ. The CDR3 is made up of 15 amino acids. CDR3 coding DNA: TGCGCCAGCAGCTGGGGGACAGGGAGAAATGAAAAACTGTTTTTT. Protein sequence: CASSWGTGRNEKLFF.

The V and J genes are TRBV2 and TRBJ2-5, with 9 bases fitting TRBD2. CDR1 is SNHLY, CDR2 FYNNEI, per germline. This CDR3 contains 14 residues. V trimming: 3 bases; J trimming: 11 bases; junction bases outside the gene matches: 10. CDR3 sequence: CASSERLAVFVQYF. The CDR3, as DNA: TGTGCCAGCAGTGAGCGACTAGCGGTTTTTGTTCAGTACTTC. Filled out from reference TRBV2 and TRBJ2-5, the complete variable domain reads EPEVTQTPSHQVTQMGQEVILRCVPISNHLYFYWYRQILGQKVEFLVSFYNNEISEKSEIFDDQFSVERPDGSNFTLKIRSTKLEDSAMYFCASSERLAVFVQYFGPGTRLLVL.

The V gene is TRBV19, the J gene TRBJ1-1; TRBD1 might be the D (5 bases). The CDR3 totals 14 residues. Trimming shortened V by 6 bases and J by 0 bases, and 11 bases separated the two germline ends. Germline V gene data show CDR1 as LNHDA and CDR2 as SQIVND (reference sequence). CDR3 nucleotide sequence: TGTGCCAGTAGCGGGCGACAGATGAACACTGAAGCTTTCTTT. Translated: CASSGRQMNTEAFF.

The CDR3 loop is CASSYHTGELFF. As DNA, the CDR3 is TGTGCCAGCAGTTACCATACCGGGGAGCTGTTTTTT. The gene calls are TRBV6-5 and TRBJ2-2; D gene uncertain. This CDR3 has 12 amino acids. V was trimmed by 2 bases and J by 5 bases, leaving 3 bases between them. Germline CDR1 and CDR2: MNHEY and SVGAGI.

The chain uses TRBV4-1 and TRBJ1-3; D uncertain. CDR1 and CDR2 (germline): MGHRA, YSYEKL. The CDR3 is 19 amino acids. Trimming removed 1 base at V and 2 bases at J, with 21 bases between. CDR3 residues: CASSQGSTILAPPGNTIYF. The CDR3, as DNA: TGCGCCAGCAGCCAAGGATCCACCATCTTAGCACCGCCTGGAAACACCATATATTTT.

The sample holds one count of this clone. The J gene is TRBJ1-2, the V gene TRBV18; D is possibly TRBD1 (6 bases). V shed 3 bases and J shed 7 bases, with 15 bases lying between them. The CDR3 runs 14 residues. Germline CDR1 reads KGHSH; CDR2 reads LQKENI. CDR3 residues: CASSPSEGVGGYTF. As DNA, the CDR3 is TGTGCCAGCTCACCTTCCGAGGGGGTTGGTGGCTACACCTTC.

The V call is TRBV11-3, the J call TRBJ2-7; D is undetermined. The CDR3 covers 13 residues. Trimming cost V 3 bases and J 6 bases, with 12 bases left between them. Germline V lookup: CDR1 SGHNT, CDR2 YENEEA. The CDR3 loop is CASSFGRLGEQYF. The CDR3, as DNA: TGTGCCAGCAGCTTCGGGCGTTTGGGCGAGCAGTACTTC.